This is a list of T cell receptor beta chains from one sample in a study of CD8 T cells in Susac syndrome. TCRdb ran MiXCR on the immunoSEQ multiplex PCR reads and lists one entry per CDR3 protein. The data hold approximately 200,000 distinct CDR3 sequences, with 95% observed a single time. The sample consisted of CD4+ T cells from PBMCs. The origin of the receptors is a human donor with multiple sclerosis. Both conserved end residues are part of each CDR3. Fields, in order: V gene, clone size, J gene, D gene, CDR3 protein, CDR3 DNA. The D gene is left open where the match is weak. A row's size may be missing; if present it is once, few, many or a size class.

TRBV5-4	.	TRBJ1-2	.	CASSLEVRGDGYTF	TGTGCCAGCAGCTTGGAAGTACGGGGCGATGGCTACACCTTC
TRBV9	.	TRBJ1-5	.	CASSPGQTENQPQHF	TGTGCCAGCAGCCCCGGACAGACCGAAAATCAGCCCCAGCATTTT
TRBV9	.	TRBJ2-5	.	CASSVEGTGTQYF	TGTGCCAGCAGCGTAGAGGGGACGGGGACCCAGTACTTC
TRBV9	.	TRBJ2-2	.	CASSDLGNTGELFF	TGTGCCAGCAGCGATCTGGGGAACACCGGGGAGCTGTTTTTT
TRBV3-1	.	TRBJ2-4	TRBD2	CASSATGEGNIQYF	TGTGCCAGCAGCGCGACTGGGGAGGGAAACATTCAGTACTTC
TRBV5-1	.	TRBJ2-3	.	CASSLALASDTQYF	TGCGCCAGCAGCTTGGCGCTAGCATCAGATACGCAGTATTTT
TRBV3-1	.	TRBJ2-1	.	CASSQPLYNEQFF	TGTGCCAGCAGCCAGCCACTCTACAATGAGCAGTTCTTC
TRBV20-1	.	TRBJ2-7	.	CSARAAGYYEQYF	TGCAGTGCTAGAGCGGCTGGGTACTACGAGCAGTACTTC
TRBV20-1	.	TRBJ1-4	TRBD1	CSARRDRGRKLFF	TGCAGTGCGAGGAGGGACAGGGGGCGAAAACTGTTTTTT
TRBV15	once	TRBJ2-3	TRBD1	CATSRDSQGADTQYF	TGTGCCACCAGCAGAGATAGCCAGGGGGCGGATACGCAGTATTTT
TRBV6-5	.	TRBJ1-1	TRBD1	CASSTRQGRAFF	TGTGCCAGCAGTACCCGACAGGGAAGAGCTTTCTTT
TRBV3-1	.	TRBJ2-5	.	CASSQDWEETQYF	TGTGCCAGCAGCCAAGATTGGGAAGAGACCCAGTACTTC
TRBV19	.	TRBJ2-5	.	CASSGVETQYF	TGTGCCAGTAGTGGGGTCGAGACCCAGTACTTC
TRBV19	once	TRBJ1-2	.	CASSTPGPYGYTF	TGTGCCAGTAGTACACCGGGACCCTATGGCTACACCTTC
TRBV29-1	.	TRBJ1-5	.	CSWEGAANQPQHF	TGCAGCTGGGAGGGAGCTGCAAATCAGCCCCAGCATTTT
TRBV7-2	.	TRBJ2-1	.	CASSRTYNEQFF	TGTGCCAGCAGCAGGACCTACAATGAGCAGTTCTTC
TRBV29-1	.	TRBJ1-1	TRBD1	CSVSGTGIEAFF	TGCAGCGTATCCGGGACAGGGATTGAAGCTTTCTTT
TRBV6-5	once	TRBJ2-1	.	CASSNDRSPAYEQFF	TGTGCCAGCAGCAACGACAGGTCGCCTGCCTATGAGCAGTTCTTC
TRBV6-6	.	TRBJ1-1	TRBD1	CASPGQTNSNTEAFF	TGTGCCAGCCCGGGACAGACCAACTCAAACACTGAAGCTTTCTTT
TRBV30	.	TRBJ1-4	.	CAWSLGQGEKLFF	TGTGCCTGGAGTCTGGGTCAGGGGGAAAAACTGTTTTTT